One and the same sample provided the 4 T cell receptor beta chains below, sequenced in a study of human T cells and chemical hapten exposure. One entry per CDR3 protein results from TCRdb running MiXCR on the RACE reads. The table includes roughly 89,000 distinct CDR3 sequences, under 13% detected once. The time point is: patch test 3, about 24 weeks after DPC sensitization. The treatment: therapeutic diphenylcyclopropenone sensitization with weekly scalp DPC. The sample here was whole blood, taken in connection with sensitization to the hapten diphenylcyclopropenone (DPC). Source of these receptors: a woman aged 25 to 39 with alopecia areata. Some clones in this sample may be carry-over from other donors' samples.

This clonotype came up a few times. V usage is TRBV29-1 and J usage is TRBJ2-1; 7 nucleotides match TRBD2. V trimming: 7 bases; J trimming: 0 bases; junction bases outside the gene matches: 9. The germline gives CDR1 SQVTM, CDR2 ANQGSEA. This CDR3 is 15 amino acids long. The DNA for the CDR3 is TGCAGCGCACGCCAGCGGGGTCTCTCCTACAATGAGCAGTTCTTC. It codes for CSARQRGLSYNEQFF.

A few counts support this clonotype. This rearrangement joins TRBV5-1 to TRBJ2-1, with no clear D. Trimming pared 0 bases from V and 10 bases from J, leaving 11 bases between. The germline gives CDR1 SGHRS, CDR2 YFSETQ. This CDR3 region has 13 residues. The CDR3 loop is CASSLVLGIEQFF. Written as DNA, the CDR3 is TGCGCCAGCAGCTTGGTCTTGGGGATCGAGCAGTTCTTC.

Ten or more counts support this clonotype. The chain carries TRBV11-3 and TRBJ2-2; D unclear. CDR1 SGHNT and CDR2 YENEEA come from the germline V gene. V lost 4 bases to trimming and J lost 5 bases, with 8 bases between them. The CDR3 runs to 13 residues. The CDR3 reads CASSSGRTGELFF. CDR3 in DNA: TGTGCCAGCAGCTCCGGTCGGACCGGGGAGCTGTTTTTT.

This clonotype was seen many times. The chain joins TRBV20-1 to TRBJ2-1; TRBD2 agrees at 13 bases. The germline CDR1 and CDR2 sequences are DFQATT and SNEGSKA (reference sequence). The junction had 11 bases not matched to a gene; V was cut back by 6 bases and J by 0 bases. CDR3 length equals 18 residues. The CDR3 is CSAFRTSGSGSSYNEQFF. Here the CDR3 DNA reads TGCAGTGCCTTCCGGACTAGCGGGAGCGGAAGCTCCTACAATGAGCAGTTCTTC.